A single sample is the source of the 16 T cell receptor beta chains below, sequenced in a study of beta chain features in type 1 diabetes. Whole-study results and caveats: Shorter TCRB CDR3s, moderately but significantly so, marked every one of the four CD4+ subsets in Type 1 diabetes patients.

Their specific antigens are unknown. Since all of the isolated RNA was reverse transcribed, expressed TCRB transcripts were what got sequenced. Clones were read by immunoSEQ multiplex PCR, and TCRdb kept only the in-frame ones, dropping some. The sample lists 300,000 or so clones; approximately 9.9% were seen once. Sequencing was performed on central memory CD4+ T cells from blood. The origin of the receptors is a man aged 25 to 45 with type 1 diabetes.

This clone was seen only a few times. The J gene is TRBJ1-1, the V gene TRBV6-5; D is undetermined. Trimming left V 6 bases short and J 10 bases short, with 18 bases between. This CDR3 comprises 13 residues. Germline assignment: CDR1 MNHEY and CDR2 SVGAGI. The CDR3 protein is CASSHQAGSSAFF. The CDR3 DNA sequence: TGTGCCAGCAGCCACCAGGCGGGTTCTTCAGCTTTCTTT.

The chain uses TRBV6-5 and TRBJ1-6; no clear D. The V gene's germline CDR1 is MNHEY and CDR2 SVGAGI. CDR3 length: 12 residues. Trimming took 4 bases from V and 8 from J, leaving 6 bases between them. The DNA for the CDR3 is TGTGCCAGCAGTTTAGGATATTCACCCCTCCACTTT. Its translation is CASSLGYSPLHF.

The rearrangement links TRBV7-8 to TRBJ1-2; TRBD1 agrees at 8 bases. Germline CDR1 and CDR2: SGHVS and FQNEAQ. The CDR3 is 15 residues long. Unmatched junction bases numbered 7, after V lost 0 bases and J lost 7 bases. As DNA, the CDR3 is TGTGCCAGCAGCTTAGCGGGACAGGAACTAGGTGGCTACACCTTC. It translates to CASSLAGQELGGYTF.

The rearrangement joins TRBV7-9 to TRBJ2-2; 10 bases fit TRBD1. The germline gives CDR1 SEHNR, CDR2 FQNEAQ (reference sequence). The CDR3 is 15 amino acids. Germline trimming cut 3 bases from V and 5 bases from J; bases unmatched to any gene: 3. The CDR3 sequence is CASSFRDRGTGELFF. The CDR3 nucleotides are TGTGCCAGCAGCTTCCGGGACAGGGGAACCGGGGAGCTGTTTTTT.

The rearrangement joins TRBV5-5 to TRBJ1-6, with D tentatively TRBD1 (6 bases). The germline V gene has CDR1 SGHKS and CDR2 YYEKEE (reference sequence). Trimming removed 3 bases from V and 9 bases from J, with 16 bases in between. The CDR3 is made up of 15 amino acids. This CDR3 is CASSSSAGVGSPLHF. In nucleotides, the CDR3 is TGTGCCAGCAGCTCTTCGGCAGGGGTAGGTTCACCCCTCCACTTT. Filled out from reference TRBV5-5 and TRBJ1-6, the complete variable domain reads DAGVTQSPTHLIKTRGQQVTLRCSPISGHKSVSWYQQVLGQGPQFIFQYYEKEERGRGNFPDRFSARQFPNYSSELNVNALLLGDSALYLCASSSSAGVGSPLHFGNGTRLTVT.

In DNA, the CDR3 is TGTGCCAGCAGGGGACTAGCGGGGGTAGCTTTCTACAATGAGCAGTTCTTC. It is translated as CASRGLAGVAFYNEQFF. This sequence joins TRBV28 and TRBJ2-1; 14 bases map to TRBD2. V was pared by 6 bases and J by 3 bases, with 7 bases of the junction left unmatched. Germline V gives CDR1 MDHEN, CDR2 SYDVKM. The CDR3 loop spans 17 amino acids.

This clone was seen a few times. This chain links TRBV5-1 with TRBJ2-1, with D tentatively TRBD2 (6 bases). The CDR3 length is 14 residues. Germline V lookup: CDR1 SGHRS, CDR2 YFSETQ. The V and J ends lost 4 bases and 5 bases respectively, with 13 bases between them. As DNA, the CDR3 is TGCGCCAGCAGCCTGGGACTTGTTCACAATGAGCAGTTCTTC. This codes for CASSLGLVHNEQFF.

Many counts were recorded for this clone. Other DNA sequences in this specimen translate into the identical CDR3. The chain joins TRBV28 to TRBJ2-1, with D perhaps TRBD1 (6 bases). Deletions cut 3 bases from V and 3 bases from J, with 12 bases between. The CDR3 has 15 amino acids. Germline CDR1 is MDHEN and CDR2 is SYDVKM. The CDR3, as DNA: TGTGCCAGCAGTTTGGCCGGGACACTCTACAATGAGCAGTTCTTC. Protein sequence: CASSLAGTLYNEQFF.

This clone was found a few times. The chain recombines TRBV6-5 with TRBJ2-1, with TRBD1 matching 8 bases. Losses at the gene ends were 7 bases for V and 5 bases for J; bases not matched to a gene: 7. There are 14 residues in the CDR3. Germline V CDR1 and CDR2: MNHEY, SVGAGI. The CDR3 here is CASTRQGMNNEQFF. CDR3 nucleotides: TGTGCCAGCACCCGACAGGGGATGAACAATGAGCAGTTCTTC.

The chain has TRBV10-3 and TRBJ2-5; perhaps D is TRBD1 or TRBD2 (6 bases each). The CDR3 has 15 amino acids. V was cut by 8 bases and J by 4 bases, with 20 bases left in between. CDR1 is ENHRY and CDR2 is SYGVKD in the germline V gene. CDR3 bases: TGTGCCATCGGTGTCACGGGGGCCGTAGGAGAGACCCAGTACTTC. It encodes CAIGVTGAVGETQYF.

In this sample, this clone turned up a few times. The chain carries TRBV11-2 and TRBJ2-3; 7 bases are a match to TRBD1. Germline V gives CDR1 SGHAT, CDR2 FQNNGV. The CDR3 loop spans 13 amino acids. J lost 3 bases, V lost 4 bases, and 1 base had no gene match. The CDR3, as DNA: TGTGCCAGCAGCTCGGGACAGACAGATACGCAGTATTTT. Encoded protein: CASSSGQTDTQYF.

This clone was seen a few times. V usage is TRBV30 and J usage is TRBJ2-3, with TRBD1 as a possible D gene (5 bases). In germline, CDR1 is GTSNPN, CDR2 SVGIG (reference sequence). This CDR3 is built from 11 residues. The V gene lost 5 bases and the J gene lost 3 bases, with 6 bases spanning the gap. The CDR3 DNA reads TGTGCCTGGGGGGCGACAGATACGCAGTATTTT. Translating gives CAWGATDTQYF.

This chain connects TRBV6-5 to TRBJ1-1; D gene ambiguous. The CDR3 contains 10 residues. CDR1 and CDR2 from the germline V gene are MNHEY and SVGAGI. The V end was cut by 6 bases, the J end by 3 bases, with 2 bases between. The CDR3 spells CASRDTEAFF. Written as DNA, the CDR3 is TGTGCCAGCAGGGACACTGAAGCTTTCTTT.

Many counts were recorded for this clone. The V gene is TRBV9, the J gene TRBJ2-1; D might be TRBD1 or TRBD2, each matching 6 bases. Trimming removed 3 bases from V and 5 bases from J, with 18 bases in between. The CDR3 runs to 16 residues. The V gene's germline CDR1 is SGDLS and CDR2 YYNGEE. CDR3 in amino acids: CASSGVGGGGDNEQFF. In DNA form, the CDR3 reads TGTGCCAGCAGCGGCGTAGGGGGAGGAGGGGACAATGAGCAGTTCTTC.

The rearrangement joins TRBV29-1 to TRBJ2-3; a possible D gene is TRBD2 (5 bases). Germline CDR1 and CDR2: SQVTM and ANQGSEA. Trimming left V 7 bases short and J 6 bases short, with 11 bases between. The CDR3 loop spans 11 amino acids. In nucleotides, the CDR3 is TGCAGCGCCCACTCGGGGGATACGCAGTATTTT. It yields the protein CSAHSGDTQYF.

This clone was observed a few times. In nucleotides, the CDR3 is TGTGCCAGCAGTGAGTCGACAGGGGGCACAGATACGCAGTATTTT. Residues: CASSESTGGTDTQYF. The chain combines TRBV25-1 with TRBJ2-3, with TRBD1 matching over 8 bases. This CDR3 is 15 amino acids long. The V gene's germline CDR1 is MGHDK and CDR2 SYGVNS. The V and J ends lost 3 bases and 1 base, in that order; junction bases with no gene match: 3. Looking up the rest from reference TRBV25-1 and TRBJ2-3 gives the full variable domain: EADIYQTPRYLVIGTGKKITLECSQTMGHDKMYWYQQDPGMELHLIHYSYGVNSTEKGDLSSESTVSRIRTEHFPLTLESARPSHTSQYLCASSESTGGTDTQYFGPGTRLTVL.